These T cell receptor beta chains were read from a single sample in a study of OX40 agonist ivuxolimab in advanced cancers. Sequenced by immunoSEQ multiplex PCR; TCRdb stores in-frame clones only, minus some. The data show tens of thousands of clones, with 84% seen just once and around 13% held by the top ten. This specimen consisted of CD4+ or CD8+ T cells sorted from blood, obtained in a trial of the OX40 agonist ivuxolimab. Receptor source: an adult with an advanced solid tumor such as melanoma, head and neck, liver or kidney cancer. CDR3s include the opening cysteine and the closing phenylalanine or tryptophan. D genes are given only for firm matches. Expanded clones get a size class; other rows say once, few or many, or leave the size out.

D	V	J	size	CDR3	DNA
.	TRBV10-1	TRBJ2-4	.	CASSLDLNSKNIQYF	TGCGCCAGCAGTCTTGACCTTAATTCCAAAAACATTCAGTACTTC
.	TRBV19	TRBJ1-1	.	CASSIVGGGRNTEAFF	TGTGCCAGTAGTATCGTTGGGGGCGGAAGGAACACTGAAGCTTTCTTT
.	TRBV27	TRBJ2-1	.	CASSSSGIHNEQFF	TGTGCCAGCAGTTCCTCCGGGATCCACAATGAGCAGTTCTTC
TRBD2	TRBV4-1	TRBJ2-3	once	CASSQDRGGADTQYF	TGCGCCAGCAGCCAAGATCGGGGGGGGGCAGATACGCAGTATTTT
.	TRBV27	TRBJ1-2	.	CASSFVGGHGGYTF	TGTGCCAGCAGTTTTGTGGGGGGGCATGGTGGCTACACCTTC
.	TRBV12-5	TRBJ1-1	.	CASGLGNTEAFF	TGTGCTAGTGGTTTGGGTAACACTGAAGCTTTCTTT
TRBD2	TRBV9	TRBJ2-7	.	CASSVEGTSGYEQYF	TGTGCCAGCAGCGTAGAAGGGACTAGCGGCTACGAGCAGTACTTC
.	TRBV11-2	TRBJ2-3	.	CASSLVASETSTDTQYF	TGTGCCAGCAGCTTAGTGGCTAGCGAAACTAGCACAGATACGCAGTATTTT
.	TRBV5-6	TRBJ1-4	.	CASSPDGDSTNEKLFF	TGTGCCAGCAGCCCTGACGGAGACTCAACTAATGAAAAACTGTTTTTT
.	TRBV10-3	TRBJ2-5	.	CAISVGGAGETQYF	TGTGCCATCAGTGTTGGGGGGGCAGGAGAGACCCAGTACTTC
.	TRBV11-2	TRBJ2-7	.	CASSSRPGGSPYEQYF	TGTGCCAGCAGCTCGCGCCCCGGAGGGAGCCCCTACGAGCAGTACTTC
.	TRBV7-9	TRBJ1-2	.	CASSLVGGYTF	TGTGCCAGCAGCTTAGTGGGTGGCTACACCTTC
TRBD1	TRBV20-1	TRBJ1-2	.	CSAGGGGGYTF	TGCAGTGCTGGAGGGGGCGGTGGCTACACCTTC
TRBD1	TRBV25-1	TRBJ1-2	.	CASSEGQGASFHTF	TGTGCCAGCAGCGAAGGACAGGGGGCGTCGTTCCACACCTTC
.	TRBV9	TRBJ1-1	few	CASSVGGYTEAFF	TGTGCCAGCAGCGTAGGCGGGTACACTGAAGCTTTCTTT
TRBD1	TRBV18	TRBJ2-1	.	CASSLTGISSYNEQFF	TGTGCCAGCTCTCTGACAGGGATTAGTTCCTACAATGAGCAGTTCTTC
.	TRBV5-6	TRBJ1-2	.	CASSWGPQGPGYTF	TGTGCCAGCAGCTGGGGACCACAGGGACCTGGCTACACCTTC
.	TRBV6-1	TRBJ1-1	.	CASSETGVLNTEAFF	TGTGCCAGCAGTGAAACTGGGGTTTTGAACACTGAAGCTTTCTTT
.	TRBV27	TRBJ1-5	.	CASSLAGQPQHF	TGTGCCAGCAGTTTGGCGGGTCAGCCCCAGCATTTT
.	TRBV9	TRBJ2-7	.	CASSVAVGAYEQYF	TGTGCCAGCAGCGTAGCCGTCGGAGCCTACGAGCAGTACTTC
TRBD1	TRBV27	TRBJ2-1	.	CASSLSRGEQFF	TGTGCCAGCAGTTTATCCAGGGGGGAGCAGTTCTTC
TRBD1	TRBV2	TRBJ2-7	.	CASRGQTSKFYEQYF	TGTGCCAGCAGGGGACAGACCTCCAAGTTCTACGAGCAGTACTTC
TRBD1	TRBV5-5	TRBJ2-7	few	CASSSGQYEQYF	TGTGCCAGCAGCTCGGGACAGTACGAGCAGTACTTC
.	TRBV18	TRBJ2-3	.	CASSPPEEADTQYF	TGTGCCAGCTCACCACCGGAGGAGGCAGATACGCAGTATTTT
.	TRBV6-5	TRBJ2-7	few	CASSSYYEQYF	TGTGCCAGCAGTTCTTACTACGAGCAGTACTTC
.	TRBV9	TRBJ2-1	once	CASSVAANAYNEQFF	TGTGCCAGCAGCGTAGCAGCCAATGCCTACAATGAGCAGTTCTTC
.	TRBV2	TRBJ2-1	.	CASSEAGNSYNEQFF	TGTGCCAGCAGTGAAGCAGGGAACTCCTACAATGAGCAGTTCTTC
.	TRBV29-1	TRBJ1-2	.	CSVEDWGGWPNF	TGCAGCGTTGAAGATTGGGGAGGTTGGCCCAACTTC
.	TRBV4-3	TRBJ1-5	medium-sized	CASSQVGGLDQPQHF	TGCGCCAGCAGCCAAGTCGGGGGGTTGGATCAGCCCCAGCATTTT
.	TRBV7-9	TRBJ2-7	.	CAILDGPTYEQYF	TGTGCCATCCTGGACGGTCCGACCTACGAGCAGTACTTC
.	TRBV14	TRBJ2-7	.	CASSQDSGVPYEQYF	TGTGCCAGCAGCCAAGATTCAGGGGTCCCCTACGAGCAGTACTTC
.	TRBV5-4	TRBJ1-4	.	CASSLQGNNEKLFF	TGTGCCAGCAGCTTGCAGGGGAATAATGAAAAACTGTTTTTT
.	TRBV19	TRBJ1-2	.	CASSMTGNYGYTF	TGTGCCAGTAGTATGACAGGCAACTATGGCTACACCTTC
.	TRBV6-6	TRBJ2-7	.	CATLPGGFPYEQYF	TGTGCCACACTGCCCGGGGGATTCCCCTACGAGCAGTACTTC
TRBD1	TRBV27	TRBJ1-2	.	CASSPTGAGNYGYTF	TGTGCCAGCAGCCCAACAGGGGCCGGGAACTATGGCTACACCTTC
.	TRBV20-1	TRBJ2-4	.	CSARGKGAADF	TGCAGTGCTAGAGGGAAAGGGGCGGCTGACTTC
TRBD1	TRBV11-2	TRBJ2-1	once	CASSLPHRGGNNEQFF	TGTGCCAGCAGCTTACCTCACAGGGGTGGGAACAATGAGCAGTTCTTC
.	TRBV25-1	TRBJ2-7	.	CASSEGSGEQYF	TGTGCCAGCAGTGAAGGGTCCGGCGAGCAGTACTTC